This T cell receptor beta chain stems from a study of beta chain features in type 1 diabetes. Study-level background: In age, gender and cell yields, patients were similar to healthy donors. Study-level results: The study left unresolved whether HLA type influences TCRB rearrangement. A closer apparent resemblance between naive, central memory and Treg TCRB repertoires was seen in patients than in healthy donors. Moderate yet significant TCRB CDR3 shortening was seen in Type 1 diabetes patients in all four CD4+ subsets.

With respect to this clone: The antigen is unknown. Other DNA sequences from this sample encode an identical CDR3 as well.

The CDR3 has 12 residues. The germline V gene has CDR1 SGHDN and CDR2 FVKESK. Trimming left V 3 bases short and J 5 bases short, with 5 bases between. Sequenced material consisted of expressed TCRB transcripts (all of the isolated RNA was reverse transcribed). The data were produced by immunoSEQ multiplex PCR, yet TCRdb's version contains in-frame clones alone and is incomplete. In the table there are hundreds of thousands of clones, around an eighth of which are singletons. Every donor provided one heparinised blood draw, which averaged approximately 100 mL. The chain uses TRBV14 and TRBJ1-5, with unresolved D. Source material: naive CD4+ T cells from blood. The sequence derives from a young man with type 1 diabetes. CDR3 in DNA: TGTGCCAGCAGCCAGGGGTATCAGCCCCAGCATTTT. Amino acid sequence: CASSQGYQPQHF.